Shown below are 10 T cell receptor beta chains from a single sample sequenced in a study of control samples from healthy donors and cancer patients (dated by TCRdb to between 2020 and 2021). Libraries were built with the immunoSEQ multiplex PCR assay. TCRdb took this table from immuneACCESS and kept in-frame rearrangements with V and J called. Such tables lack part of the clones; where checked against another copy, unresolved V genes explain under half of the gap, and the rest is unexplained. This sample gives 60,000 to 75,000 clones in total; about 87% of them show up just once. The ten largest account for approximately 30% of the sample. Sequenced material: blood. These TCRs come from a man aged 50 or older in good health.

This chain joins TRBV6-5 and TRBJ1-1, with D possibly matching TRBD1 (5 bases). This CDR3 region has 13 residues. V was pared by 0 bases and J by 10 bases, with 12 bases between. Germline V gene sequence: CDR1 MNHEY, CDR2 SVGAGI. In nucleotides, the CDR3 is TGTGCCAGCAGTTACTCGACGGGGGACGGAGCTTTCTTT. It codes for CASSYSTGDGAFF.

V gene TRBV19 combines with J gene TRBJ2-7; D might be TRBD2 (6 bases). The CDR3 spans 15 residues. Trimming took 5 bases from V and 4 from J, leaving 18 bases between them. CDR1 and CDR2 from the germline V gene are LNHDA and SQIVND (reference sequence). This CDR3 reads CASSLTLGLTYEQYF. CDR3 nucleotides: TGTGCCAGTAGTCTTACATTAGGACTAACTTACGAGCAGTACTTC.

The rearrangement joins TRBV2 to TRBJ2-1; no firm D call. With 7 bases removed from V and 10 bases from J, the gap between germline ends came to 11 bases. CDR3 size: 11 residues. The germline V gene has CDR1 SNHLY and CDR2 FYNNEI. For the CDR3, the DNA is TGTGCCAGCATTCGGACGAAGGAGCAGTTCTTC. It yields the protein CASIRTKEQFF.

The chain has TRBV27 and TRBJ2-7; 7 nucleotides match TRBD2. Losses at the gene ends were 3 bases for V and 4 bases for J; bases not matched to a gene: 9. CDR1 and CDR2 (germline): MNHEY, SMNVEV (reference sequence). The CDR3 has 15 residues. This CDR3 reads CASSLMVGGLYEQYF. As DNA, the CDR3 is TGTGCCAGCAGTTTGATGGTGGGGGGGTTATACGAGCAGTACTTC.

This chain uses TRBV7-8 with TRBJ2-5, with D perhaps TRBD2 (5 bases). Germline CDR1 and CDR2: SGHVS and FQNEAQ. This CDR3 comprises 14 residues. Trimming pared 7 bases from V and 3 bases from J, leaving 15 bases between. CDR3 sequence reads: CASKNPGFEETQYF. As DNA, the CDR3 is TGTGCCAGCAAAAACCCGGGGTTCGAAGAGACCCAGTACTTC.

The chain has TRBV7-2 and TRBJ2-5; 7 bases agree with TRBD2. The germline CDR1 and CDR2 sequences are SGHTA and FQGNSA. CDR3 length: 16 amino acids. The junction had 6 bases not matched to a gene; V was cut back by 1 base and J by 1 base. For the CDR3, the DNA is TGTGCCAGCAGCTTAGGTGCAAGGACTAGCCAAGAGACCCAGTACTTC. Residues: CASSLGARTSQETQYF.

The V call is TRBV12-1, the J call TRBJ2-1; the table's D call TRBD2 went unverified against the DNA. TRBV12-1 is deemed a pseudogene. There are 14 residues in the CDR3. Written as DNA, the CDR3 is TGTGCCAGCAGCCCGGGACTAGCGGGATGTGAGCAGTTCTTC. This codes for CASSPGLAGCEQFF.

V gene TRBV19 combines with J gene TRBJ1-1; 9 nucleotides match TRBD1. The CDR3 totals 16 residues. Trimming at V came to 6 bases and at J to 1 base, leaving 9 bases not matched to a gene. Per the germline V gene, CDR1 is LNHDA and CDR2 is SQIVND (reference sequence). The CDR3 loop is CASRETGGAPNTEAFF. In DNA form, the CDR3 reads TGTGCCAGTAGGGAGACAGGGGGGGCCCCGAACACTGAAGCTTTCTTT. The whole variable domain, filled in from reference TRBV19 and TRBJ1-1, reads DGGITQSPKYLFRKEGQNVTLSCEQNLNHDAMYWYRQDPGQGLRLIYYSQIVNDFQKGDIAEGYSVSREKKESFPLTVTSAQKNPTAFYLCASRETGGAPNTEAFFGQGTRLTVV.

Here the CDR3 DNA reads TGTGCCAGCAGTTACTCCTCCCGGGGGCAGCCCCAGCATTTT. Translated, it gives CASSYSSRGQPQHF. The V gene is TRBV6-2 or TRBV6-3, the J gene TRBJ1-5; tentatively, D is TRBD1 (5 bases). CDR1 and CDR2 (germline): MNHEY, SVGEGT. The V and J ends lost 0 bases and 7 bases respectively, with 10 bases between them. This CDR3 has 14 amino acids.

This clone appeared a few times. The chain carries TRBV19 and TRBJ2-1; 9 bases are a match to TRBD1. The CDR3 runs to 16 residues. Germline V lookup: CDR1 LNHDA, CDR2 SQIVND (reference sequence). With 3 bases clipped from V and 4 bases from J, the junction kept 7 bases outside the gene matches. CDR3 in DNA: TGTGCCAGTAGTATCGTGGACAGGGGACGATACAATGAGCAGTTCTTC. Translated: CASSIVDRGRYNEQFF.